The rows below give T cell receptor beta chains drawn from one sample of a study of blood T cell repertoires in COVID-19. TCRdb's copy holds only in-frame clones and misses some; the assay was immunoSEQ multiplex PCR. Of about 150,000 clones listed, roughly 90% were seen once; the top ten hold 6.5% to 8%. Sequenced: PBMCs or T cells enriched from blood (not recorded which). Receptors were obtained from a woman in her 50s who had recovered from COVID-19. CDR3s include the opening cysteine and the closing phenylalanine or tryptophan. Fields, in order: D gene, V gene, J gene, clone size, CDR3 DNA, CDR3 protein. D genes are given only for firm matches. Only part of the rows carry a size: once, few, many, or a class if the clone is expanded.

NA,TRBV4-1,TRBJ2-2,NA,TGCGCCAGCAGCCAAGATCGGCAGATAGCCACCGGGGAGCTGTTTTTT,CASSQDRQIATGELFF
NA,TRBV25-1,TRBJ2-1,NA,TGTGCCAGCAGTAACCCAGGGTCTGGCTATGAGCAGTTCTTC,CASSNPGSGYEQFF
NA,TRBV7-2,TRBJ1-2,NA,TGTGCCAGCAGCTTAGAAGGGACATATGGCTACACCTTC,CASSLEGTYGYTF
TRBD2,TRBV7-2,TRBJ2-3,NA,TGTGCCAGCAGCTTAGTAGCGGGGAACTTTGGGGGAGATACGCAGTATTTT,CASSLVAGNFGGDTQYF
NA,TRBV7-8,TRBJ2-7,NA,TGTGCCAGCAGCTTGCGGACAGATCCCTACGAGCAGTACTTC,CASSLRTDPYEQYF
TRBD1,TRBV18,TRBJ1-2,NA,TGTGCCAGCTCCCGACAGGGGTATGGCTACACCTTC,CASSRQGYGYTF
NA,TRBV18,TRBJ2-7,NA,TGTGCCAGCTCACCGTTAGGCGGCTCCTACGAGCAGTACTTC,CASSPLGGSYEQYF
NA,TRBV4-2,TRBJ1-6,once,TGTGCCAGCAGCCAAGGGAGGGGACTCGGAAGTGGTTCACCCCTCCACTTT,CASSQGRGLGSGSPLHF
NA,TRBV5-3,TRBJ1-6,NA,TGTGCCAGAAGCCCAGGGACAACCTATAATTCACCCCTCCACTTT,CARSPGTTYNSPLHF
TRBD1,TRBV5-1,TRBJ2-5,NA,TGCGCCAGCAGCTTGGGGACAGGGATTTGGGAGACCCAGTACTTC,CASSLGTGIWETQYF
TRBD1,TRBV10-2,TRBJ1-1,NA,TGCGCCAGCAGTGAGACAGGGGGTATCACTGAAGCTTTCTTT,CASSETGGITEAFF
NA,TRBV3-1/TRBV3-2,TRBJ1-5,NA,TGTGCCAGCAGCCAAAGGGGGGGGCAGCCCCAGCATTTT,CASSQRGGQPQHF
TRBD1,TRBV5-5,TRBJ1-4,NA,TGTGCCAGCAGCACCGTCCCGGGACAGGGGAAAACTAATGAAAAACTGTTTTTT,CASSTVPGQGKTNEKLFF
TRBD1,TRBV18,TRBJ1-4,once,TGTGCCAGCTCACCGCGGACAGGGGGTGAAAAACTGTTTTTT,CASSPRTGGEKLFF
TRBD2,TRBV4-3,TRBJ2-2,NA,TGCGCCAGCAGCCAATCTAGCGGGGGGGCGAGGGACACCGGGGAGCTGTTTTTT,CASSQSSGGARDTGELFF
NA,TRBV5-6,TRBJ2-2,NA,TGTGCCAGCAGCTTGGCACATGACATAACCGGGGAGCTGTTTTTT,CASSLAHDITGELFF
NA,TRBV6-5,TRBJ2-5,NA,TGTGCCAGCCAAATCAGGGTCCAAGAGACCCAGTACTTC,CASQIRVQETQYF
TRBD2,TRBV30,TRBJ2-3,NA,TGTGCCTGTAGCGGGGGGATTCGGGATACGCAGTATTTT,CACSGGIRDTQYF
TRBD1,TRBV7-2,TRBJ1-1,NA,TGTGCCAGCAGCTTAGGGAGGGGGCCTGAAGCTTTCTTT,CASSLGRGPEAFF
NA,TRBV14,TRBJ2-2,NA,TGTGCCAGCAGCCAAGTTAGGGGCAGTAACACCGGGGAGCTGTTTTTT,CASSQVRGSNTGELFF
NA,TRBV5-4,TRBJ1-3,NA,TGTGCCAGCAGCTCACCGGGTAGTATCCCTGGAAACACCATATATTTT,CASSSPGSIPGNTIYF
NA,TRBV19,TRBJ1-6,NA,TGTGCCAGTAGTATAAGCGGGACCAATTCACCCCTCCACTTT,CASSISGTNSPLHF
NA,TRBV5-4,TRBJ2-2,once,TGTGCCAGCAGCCCCCCGTATAACACCGGGGAGCTGTTTTTT,CASSPPYNTGELFF
NA,TRBV12-5,TRBJ2-3,NA,TGTGCTAGTGGTTCGGGGTGGGATACGCAGTATTTT,CASGSGWDTQYF
TRBD1,TRBV7-2,TRBJ1-5,NA,TGTGCCAGCAGCTCCGGGACAGGGCTGAGCAATCAGCCCCAGCATTTT,CASSSGTGLSNQPQHF
TRBD1,TRBV2,TRBJ2-7,NA,TGTGCCAGCAGTGGGGGGGCGCAGGGGGCGGCCGAGCAGTACTTC,CASSGGAQGAAEQYF
TRBD1,TRBV6-4,TRBJ1-4,NA,TGTGCCAGCAGTGACTACCCTCGGACAGGGACGAATGAAAAACTGTTTTTT,CASSDYPRTGTNEKLFF
TRBD1,TRBV4-3,TRBJ2-4,NA,TGCGCCAGCAGCCAAGGGGCAGGGGGCCGCAGCATTCAGTACTTC,CASSQGAGGRSIQYF
TRBD1,TRBV3-1/TRBV3-2,TRBJ1-3,NA,TGTGCCAGCAGCCGGACAGGTTTAAACACCATATATTTT,CASSRTGLNTIYF
NA,TRBV9,TRBJ1-2,NA,TGTGCCAGCAGCGCCGGGGAGGGCAGCTATGGCTACACCTTC,CASSAGEGSYGYTF
TRBD2,TRBV7-3,TRBJ2-5,NA,TGTGCCAGCAGCCCTCGGACTAGCGATAAAGAGACCCAGTACTTC,CASSPRTSDKETQYF
TRBD1,TRBV3-1/TRBV3-2,TRBJ1-1,NA,TGTGCCAGCAGACGACAGGGGGCGGCCACTGAAGCTTTCTTT,CASRRQGAATEAFF
NA,TRBV7-3,TRBJ2-1,few,TGTGCCAGCAGCTTAATTGGGGGACACGCCTACAATGAGCAGTTCTTC,CASSLIGGHAYNEQFF
TRBD2,TRBV5-1,TRBJ2-2,NA,TGCGCCAGCAGCCTAGCGGTTGCGGGGGAGCTGTTTTTT,CASSLAVAGELFF
NA,TRBV7-8,TRBJ1-5,NA,TGTGCCAGCAGCCCACGGTGGAGGGGCTATAGCAATCAGCCCCAGCATTTT,CASSPRWRGYSNQPQHF
TRBD2,TRBV5-1,TRBJ2-5,NA,TGCGCCAGCATGGCGGGGGAAGAGACCCAGTACTTC,CASMAGEETQYF
NA,TRBV2,TRBJ2-6,once,TGTGCCAGCAGTGGTAACAGGGCCTCTGGGGCCAACGTCCTGACTTTC,CASSGNRASGANVLTF
TRBD1,TRBV7-2,TRBJ1-6,NA,TGTGCCAGCAGCTTAGAAGGGACAGGGATTTCCTATAATTCACCCCTCCACTTT,CASSLEGTGISYNSPLHF
TRBD1,TRBV7-2,TRBJ2-1,NA,TGTGCCAGCAGCTTCCGGACAGGGGTCTACAATGAGCAGTTCTTC,CASSFRTGVYNEQFF
TRBD1,TRBV5-6,TRBJ1-1,NA,TGTGCCAGCAACCGACAGGGTTCCACTGAAGCTTTCTTT,CASNRQGSTEAFF
TRBD2,TRBV2,TRBJ2-3,NA,TGTGCCAGCAGCGACCCGACTAGCGGCACAGATACGCAGTATTTT,CASSDPTSGTDTQYF
NA,TRBV3-1/TRBV3-2,TRBJ1-2,NA,TGTGCCAGCAGCTCACAGGGACCTGGCTACACCTTC,CASSSQGPGYTF
NA,TRBV4-2,TRBJ1-4,few,TGTGCCAGCAGCCAAGATGACAGGAGCGAAACTAATGAAAAACTGTTTTTT,CASSQDDRSETNEKLFF
NA,TRBV11-2,TRBJ2-7,NA,TGTGCCAGCAGCCCTACGGTGTCCTACGAGCAGTACTTC,CASSPTVSYEQYF
TRBD2,TRBV7-2,TRBJ2-1,NA,TGTGCCAGCAGCCAGGGACTAGCGGGGGTAAATGAGCAGTTCTTC,CASSQGLAGVNEQFF
NA,TRBV2,TRBJ2-7,few,TGTGCCAGCAGTGGGGATAGGAGGAGCGAGCAGTACTTC,CASSGDRRSEQYF
TRBD2,TRBV15,TRBJ2-7,once,TGTGCCACCAGCTCTGGCGGGGGGACATTTTCCTACGAGCAGTACTTC,CATSSGGGTFSYEQYF
NA,TRBV19,TRBJ1-1,NA,TGTGCCAGTAGTGGCACAGGTCGGAACACTGAAGCTTTCTTT,CASSGTGRNTEAFF